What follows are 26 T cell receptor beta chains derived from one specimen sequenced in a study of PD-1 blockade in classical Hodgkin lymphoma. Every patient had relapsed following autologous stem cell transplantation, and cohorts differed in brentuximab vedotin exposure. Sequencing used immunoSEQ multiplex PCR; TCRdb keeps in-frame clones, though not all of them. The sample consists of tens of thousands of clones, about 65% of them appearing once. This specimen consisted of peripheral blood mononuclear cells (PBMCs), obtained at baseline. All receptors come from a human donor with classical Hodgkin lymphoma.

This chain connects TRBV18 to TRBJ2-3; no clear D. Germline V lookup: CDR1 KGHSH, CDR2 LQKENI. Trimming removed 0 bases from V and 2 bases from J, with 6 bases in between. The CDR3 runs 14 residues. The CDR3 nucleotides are TGTGCCAGCTCACCACCTGGGATCACAGATACGCAGTATTTT. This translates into CASSPPGITDTQYF.

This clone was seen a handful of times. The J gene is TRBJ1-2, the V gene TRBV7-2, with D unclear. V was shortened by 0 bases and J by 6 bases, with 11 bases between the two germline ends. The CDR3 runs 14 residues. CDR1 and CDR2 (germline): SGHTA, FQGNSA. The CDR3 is CASSLAGGRDGYTF. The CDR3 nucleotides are TGTGCCAGCAGCTTAGCTGGAGGGCGGGATGGCTACACCTTC.

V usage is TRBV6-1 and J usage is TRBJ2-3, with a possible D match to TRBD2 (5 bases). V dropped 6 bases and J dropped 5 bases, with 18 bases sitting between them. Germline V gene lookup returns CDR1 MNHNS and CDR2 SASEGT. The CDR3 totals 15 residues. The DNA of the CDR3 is TGTGCCAGCAGCTCGGGATCCATGGGAAGAGATACGCAGTATTTT. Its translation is CASSSGSMGRDTQYF.

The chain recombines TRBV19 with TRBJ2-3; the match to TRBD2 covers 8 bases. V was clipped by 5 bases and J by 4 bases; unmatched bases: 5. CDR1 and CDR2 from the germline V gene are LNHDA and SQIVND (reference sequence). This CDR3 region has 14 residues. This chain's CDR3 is CASSWIGGADTQYF. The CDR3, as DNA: TGTGCCAGTAGTTGGATCGGGGGGGCAGATACGCAGTATTTT.

The CDR3 coding sequence is TGTGCCAGCAGTGAAGAGTTGCGGGAGTCCTACAATGAGCAGTTCTTC. Protein: CASSEELRESYNEQFF. The V gene is TRBV2, the J gene TRBJ2-1; TRBD2 agrees at 7 bases. The J segment lost 1 base and the V segment lost 1 base, leaving 4 bases of the junction unmatched. CDR3 size: 16 residues. Germline CDR1 SNHLY, CDR2 FYNNEI.

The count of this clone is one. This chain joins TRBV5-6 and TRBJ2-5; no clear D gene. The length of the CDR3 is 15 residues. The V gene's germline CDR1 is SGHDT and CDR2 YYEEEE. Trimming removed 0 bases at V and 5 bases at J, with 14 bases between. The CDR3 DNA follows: TGTGCCAGCAGCTTGGTTGGTCTCTTGGCGGAGACCCAGTACTTC. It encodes CASSLVGLLAETQYF.

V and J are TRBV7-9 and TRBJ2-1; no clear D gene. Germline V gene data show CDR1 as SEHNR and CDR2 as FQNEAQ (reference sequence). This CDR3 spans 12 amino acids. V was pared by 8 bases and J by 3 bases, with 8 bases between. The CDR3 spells CASSVGYNEQFF. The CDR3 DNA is TGTGCCAGCTCCGTTGGCTACAATGAGCAGTTCTTC.

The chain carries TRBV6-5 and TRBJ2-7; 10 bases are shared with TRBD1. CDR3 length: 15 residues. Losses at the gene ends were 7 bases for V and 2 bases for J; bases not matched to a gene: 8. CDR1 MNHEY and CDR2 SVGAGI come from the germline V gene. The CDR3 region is CASKRDRGGTYEQYF. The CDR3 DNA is TGTGCCAGCAAAAGGGACAGGGGCGGAACCTACGAGCAGTACTTC.

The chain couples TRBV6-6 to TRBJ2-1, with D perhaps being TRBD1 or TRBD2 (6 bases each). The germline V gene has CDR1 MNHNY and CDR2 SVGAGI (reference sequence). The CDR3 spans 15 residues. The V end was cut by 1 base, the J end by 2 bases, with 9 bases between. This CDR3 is CASSYWGAPYNEQFF. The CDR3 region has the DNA TGTGCCAGCAGTTACTGGGGGGCCCCCTACAATGAGCAGTTCTTC.

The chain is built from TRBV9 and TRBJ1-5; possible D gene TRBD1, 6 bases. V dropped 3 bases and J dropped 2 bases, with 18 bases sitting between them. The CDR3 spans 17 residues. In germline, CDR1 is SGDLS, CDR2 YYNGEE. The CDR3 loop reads CASSAGRGDRGNQPQHF. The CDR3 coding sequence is TGTGCCAGCAGCGCCGGGAGGGGGGATAGGGGCAATCAGCCCCAGCATTTT.

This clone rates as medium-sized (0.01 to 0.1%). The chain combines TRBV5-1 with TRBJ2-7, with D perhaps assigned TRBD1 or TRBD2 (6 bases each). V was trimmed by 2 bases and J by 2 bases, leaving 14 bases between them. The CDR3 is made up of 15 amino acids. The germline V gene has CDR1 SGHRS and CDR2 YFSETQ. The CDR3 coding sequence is TGCGCCAGCAGCTTCGGATACGGGGGCGCCTACGAGCAGTACGTC. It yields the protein CASSFGYGGAYEQYV.

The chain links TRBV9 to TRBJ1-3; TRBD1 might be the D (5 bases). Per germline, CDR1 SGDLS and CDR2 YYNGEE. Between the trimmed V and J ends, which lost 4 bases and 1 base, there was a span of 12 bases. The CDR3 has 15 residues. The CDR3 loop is CASSPDTRSGNTIYF. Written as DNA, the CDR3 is TGTGCCAGCAGCCCGGACACCCGTTCTGGAAACACCATATATTTT.

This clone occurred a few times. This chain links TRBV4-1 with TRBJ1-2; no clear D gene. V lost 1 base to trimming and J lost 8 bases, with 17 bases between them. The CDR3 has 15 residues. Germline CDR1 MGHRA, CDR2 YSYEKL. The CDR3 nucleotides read TGCGCCAGCAGCCAAGTAAGTGCGAGGGAAGAGGGCTACACCTTC. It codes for CASSQVSAREEGYTF.

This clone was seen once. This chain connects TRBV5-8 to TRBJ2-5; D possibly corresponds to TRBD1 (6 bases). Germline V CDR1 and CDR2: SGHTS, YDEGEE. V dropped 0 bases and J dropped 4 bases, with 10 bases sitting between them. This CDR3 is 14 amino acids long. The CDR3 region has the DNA TGTGCCAGCAGCTTGGTGCCAGGGGTAGAGACCCAGTACTTC. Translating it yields CASSLVPGVETQYF.

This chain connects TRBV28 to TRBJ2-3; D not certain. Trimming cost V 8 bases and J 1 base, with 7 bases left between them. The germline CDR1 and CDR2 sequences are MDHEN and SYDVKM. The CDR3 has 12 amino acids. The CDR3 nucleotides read TGTGCCAGCGGAAGGGGCACAGATACGCAGTATTTT. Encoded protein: CASGRGTDTQYF.

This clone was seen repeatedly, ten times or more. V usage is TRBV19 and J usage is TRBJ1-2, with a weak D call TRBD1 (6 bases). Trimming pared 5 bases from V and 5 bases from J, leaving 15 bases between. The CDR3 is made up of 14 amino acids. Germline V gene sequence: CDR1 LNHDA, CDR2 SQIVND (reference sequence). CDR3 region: CASSVPGTPYGYTF. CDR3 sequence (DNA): TGTGCCAGTAGTGTACCCGGGACACCGTATGGCTACACCTTC.

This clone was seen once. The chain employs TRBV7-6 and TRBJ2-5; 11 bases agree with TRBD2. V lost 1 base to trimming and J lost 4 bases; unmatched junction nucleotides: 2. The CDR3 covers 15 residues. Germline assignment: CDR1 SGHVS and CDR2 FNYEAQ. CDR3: CASSLGLAGGETQYF. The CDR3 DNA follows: TGTGCCAGCAGCTTAGGCCTAGCGGGAGGAGAGACCCAGTACTTC.

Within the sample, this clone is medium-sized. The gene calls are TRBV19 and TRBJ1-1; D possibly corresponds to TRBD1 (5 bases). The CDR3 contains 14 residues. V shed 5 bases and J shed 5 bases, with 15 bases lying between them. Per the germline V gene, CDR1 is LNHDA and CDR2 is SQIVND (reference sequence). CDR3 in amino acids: CASSLRGLGTEAFF. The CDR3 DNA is TGTGCCAGTAGTTTGCGGGGGTTAGGAACTGAAGCTTTCTTT.

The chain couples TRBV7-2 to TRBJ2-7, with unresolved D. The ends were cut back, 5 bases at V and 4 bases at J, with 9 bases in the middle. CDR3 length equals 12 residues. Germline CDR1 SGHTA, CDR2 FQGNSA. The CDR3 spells CASSGTGYEQYF. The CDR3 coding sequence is TGTGCCAGCAGCGGTACTGGGTACGAGCAGTACTTC. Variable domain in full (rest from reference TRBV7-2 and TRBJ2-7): GAGVSQSPSNKVTEKGKDVELRCDPISGHTALYWYRQSLGQGLEFLIYFQGNSAPDKSGLPSDRFSAERTGGSVSTLTIQRTQQEDSAVYLCASSGTGYEQYFGPGTRLTVT.

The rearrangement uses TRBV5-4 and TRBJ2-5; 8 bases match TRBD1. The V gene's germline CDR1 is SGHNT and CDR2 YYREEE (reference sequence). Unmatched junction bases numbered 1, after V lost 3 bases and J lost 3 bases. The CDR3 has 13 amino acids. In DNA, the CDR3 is TGTGCCAGCAGCTCGGGACAGGAAGAGACCCAGTACTTC. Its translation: CASSSGQEETQYF.

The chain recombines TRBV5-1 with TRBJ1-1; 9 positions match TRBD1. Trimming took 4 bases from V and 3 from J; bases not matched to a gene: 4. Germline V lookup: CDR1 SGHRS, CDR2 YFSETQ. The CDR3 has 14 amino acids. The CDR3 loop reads CASSGGTGHTEAFF. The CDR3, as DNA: TGCGCCAGCAGCGGAGGGACAGGGCACACTGAAGCTTTCTTT.

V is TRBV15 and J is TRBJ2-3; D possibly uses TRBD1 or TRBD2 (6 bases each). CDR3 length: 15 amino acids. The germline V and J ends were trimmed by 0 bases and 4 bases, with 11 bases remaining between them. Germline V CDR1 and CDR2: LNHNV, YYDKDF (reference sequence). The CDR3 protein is CATSRDQGRSDTQYF. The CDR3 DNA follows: TGTGCCACCAGCAGAGATCAGGGGAGGTCAGATACGCAGTATTTT.

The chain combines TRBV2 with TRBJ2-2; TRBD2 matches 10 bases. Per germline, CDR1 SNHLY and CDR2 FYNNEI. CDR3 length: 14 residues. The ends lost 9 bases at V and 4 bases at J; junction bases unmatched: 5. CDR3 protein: CASLAGVGTGELFF. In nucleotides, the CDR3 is TGTGCCAGTCTAGCGGGAGTGGGCACCGGGGAGCTGTTTTTT.

The CDR3 sequence: CASSLASGAEGMETQYF. The CDR3 DNA sequence: TGTGCCAGCAGCTTAGCCTCGGGGGCGGAGGGGATGGAGACCCAGTACTTC. This sequence joins TRBV7-9 and TRBJ2-5; D tentatively fits TRBD1 or TRBD2 (6 bases each). CDR1 and CDR2 (germline): SEHNR, FQNEAQ (reference sequence). V was clipped by 0 bases and J by 5 bases, with 19 bases between them. The CDR3 contains 17 residues. The full variable domain, its missing parts supplied by reference TRBV7-9 and TRBJ2-5, is DTGVSQNPRHKITKRGQNVTFRCDPISEHNRLYWYRQTLGQGPEFLTYFQNEAQLEKSRLLSDRFSAERPKGSFSTLEIQRTEQGDSAMYLCASSLASGAEGMETQYFGPGTRLLVL.

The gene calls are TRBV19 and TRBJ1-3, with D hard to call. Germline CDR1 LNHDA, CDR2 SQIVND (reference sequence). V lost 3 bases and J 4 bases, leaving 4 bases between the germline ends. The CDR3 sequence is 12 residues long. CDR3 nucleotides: TGTGCCAGTAGTATTGTGGGAAACACCATATATTTT. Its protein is CASSIVGNTIYF.

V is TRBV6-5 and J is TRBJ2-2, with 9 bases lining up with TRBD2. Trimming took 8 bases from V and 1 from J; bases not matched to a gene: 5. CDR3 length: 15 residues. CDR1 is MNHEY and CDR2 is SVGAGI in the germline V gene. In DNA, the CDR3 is TGTGCCAGCGGCTCAGCGGGAGGGAACACCGGGGAGCTGTTTTTT. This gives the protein CASGSAGGNTGELFF.